The next 32 T cell receptor beta chains were all read from a single sample in a study of cytomegalovirus exposure and HLA in healthy donors. Amplification used 60 Vbeta primers and 13 Jbeta primers. The method was immunoSEQ multiplex PCR; TCRdb's version includes in-frame clones alone and lacks a portion of them. The table includes around 67,000 clones, around 82% detected once. The sequencing input was PBMCs. Receptors originate from a man younger than 30 in good health and CMV-seropositive.

The chain uses TRBV30 and TRBJ1-1; D gene uncertain. V was shortened by 3 bases and J by 5 bases, with 13 bases between the two germline ends. The CDR3 totals 13 residues. Germline V CDR1 and CDR2: GTSNPN, SVGIG (reference sequence). CDR3: CAWRGGWETEAFF. The CDR3 bases are TGTGCCTGGAGGGGAGGGTGGGAAACTGAAGCTTTCTTT. The full variable domain, rest sourced from reference TRBV30 and TRBJ1-1, is SQTIHQWPATLVQPVGSPLSLECTVEGTSNPNLYWYRQAAGRGLQLLFYSVGIGQISSEVPQNLSASRPQDRQFILSSKKLLLSDSGFYLCAWRGGWETEAFFGQGTRLTVV.

This clone was counted once. The chain couples TRBV6-5 to TRBJ1-4, with D possibly matching TRBD1 (6 bases). Germline V gives CDR1 MNHEY, CDR2 SVGAGI. V gave up 8 bases and J gave up 4 bases, with 14 bases separating them. CDR3 length equals 14 residues. The CDR3 sequence: CASAFGGHNEKLFF. As DNA, the CDR3 is TGTGCCAGCGCCTTCGGGGGGCATAATGAAAAACTGTTTTTT.

This clone was detected only once. The rearrangement links TRBV6-5 to TRBJ2-5, with D possibly matching TRBD2 (5 bases). CDR1 is MNHEY, CDR2 SVGAGI, per germline. V lost 4 bases to trimming and J lost 14 bases, with 17 bases between them. The CDR3 loop spans 12 amino acids. CDR3 loop: CASSSPGNSFYF. Written as DNA, the CDR3 is TGTGCCAGCAGTTCTCCCGGGAATAGCTTCTACTTC.

The rearrangement joins TRBV7-9 to TRBJ2-6; tentative D call: TRBD2 (5 bases). V lost 3 bases and J lost 0, with 6 bases in between. CDR1 is SEHNR, CDR2 FQNEAQ, per germline (reference sequence). The CDR3 sequence is 15 residues long. The CDR3 is CASSLDSSGANVLTF. The CDR3 DNA is TGTGCCAGCAGCTTGGACTCCTCTGGGGCCAACGTCCTGACTTTC.

This clone has a single count. The rearrangement uses TRBV6-6 and TRBJ2-3, with D unresolved. The CDR3 is 12 residues long. Per the germline V gene, CDR1 is MNHNY and CDR2 is SVGAGI (reference sequence). V was trimmed by 1 base and J by 6 bases, leaving 5 bases between them. In DNA, the CDR3 is TGTGCCAGCAGTTACTTCAGGGATACGCAGTATTTT. Its protein product is CASSYFRDTQYF.

The CDR3 spells CASSYSELNSPLHF. Here the CDR3 DNA reads TGTGCCAGCAGTTACTCAGAACTGAATTCACCCCTCCACTTT. This chain connects TRBV6-6 to TRBJ1-6, with unresolved D. From germline, CDR1 is MNHNY and CDR2 SVGAGI (reference sequence). V lost 0 bases and J 7 bases, leaving 7 bases between the germline ends. The CDR3 sequence is 14 residues long.

The chain employs TRBV7-9 and TRBJ2-1; 9 bases agree with TRBD1. This CDR3 spans 15 amino acids. V dropped 5 bases and J dropped 1; count of bases not matched to a gene: 3. CDR1 is SEHNR, CDR2 FQNEAQ, per germline (reference sequence). CDR3 protein: CASSQDRGSYNEQFF. In nucleotides, the CDR3 is TGTGCCAGCAGCCAAGACAGGGGGTCCTACAATGAGCAGTTCTTC.

V is TRBV6-6 and J is TRBJ1-4, with TRBD1 matching 9 bases. This CDR3 is 15 amino acids long. Germline CDR1 MNHNY, CDR2 SVGAGI (reference sequence). V shed 2 bases, J shed 8 bases, and the junction held 6 bases outside the gene matches. The CDR3 reads CASSYLQGAGEKLFF. CDR3 sequence (DNA): TGTGCCAGCAGTTACCTACAGGGGGCTGGAGAAAAACTGTTTTTT.

The chain joins TRBV5-6 to TRBJ1-2, with D tentatively TRBD1 (5 bases). This CDR3 contains 12 residues. Germline CDR1 SGHDT, CDR2 YYEEEE. Trimming stripped 0 bases from V and 6 bases from J, with 6 bases between. CDR3: CASSLEGHGYTF. The CDR3 DNA sequence: TGTGCCAGCAGCTTGGAGGGGCATGGCTACACCTTC.

This chain joins TRBV29-1 and TRBJ2-7, with D maybe TRBD1 (5 bases). This CDR3 has 12 residues. The germline gives CDR1 SQVTM, CDR2 ANQGSEA. V lost 6 bases and J 0 bases, leaving 9 bases between the germline ends. This CDR3 reads CSVTDNSYEQYF. The CDR3 DNA is TGCAGCGTCACGGACAACTCCTACGAGCAGTACTTC.

The chain employs TRBV30 and TRBJ2-5, with D possibly being TRBD1 (6 bases). Per the germline V gene, CDR1 is GTSNPN and CDR2 is SVGIG (reference sequence). Trimming took off 3 bases at V and 1 base at J, with 12 bases between the two ends. The CDR3 extends over 14 amino acids. The CDR3 nucleotides are TGTGCCTGGAGCACAGGGAGTATCCAAGAGACCCAGTACTTC. Its protein is CAWSTGSIQETQYF.

This clone was recorded once. This chain uses TRBV10-3 with TRBJ2-1, with D possibly matching TRBD2 (6 bases). Germline V gene sequence: CDR1 ENHRY, CDR2 SYGVKD. The CDR3 has 15 residues. V shed 0 bases and J shed 6 bases, with 12 bases lying between them. The CDR3 protein is CAISESALASNEQFF. CDR3 DNA: TGTGCCATCAGTGAGTCAGCCCTAGCGTCCAATGAGCAGTTCTTC.

The chain recombines TRBV29-1 with TRBJ1-1; 7 nucleotides match TRBD1. Per the germline V gene, CDR1 is SQVTM and CDR2 is ANQGSEA. The CDR3 is made up of 12 amino acids. The V gene end was trimmed by 7 bases and the J gene end by 4 bases; junction bases not matched to a gene: 6. The DNA of the CDR3 is TGCAGCGGCGGGGCAGGGGGCACTGAAGCTTTCTTT. Translating gives CSGGAGGTEAFF. The whole variable domain, remainder taken from reference TRBV29-1 and TRBJ1-1, is SAVISQKPSRDICQRGTSLTIQCQVDSQVTMMFWYRQQPGQSLTLIATANQGSEATYESGFVIDKFPISRPNLTFSTLTVSNMSPEDSSIYLCSGGAGGTEAFFGQGTRLTVV.

This clone showed up just once. The chain recombines TRBV9 with TRBJ2-3; no firm D call. Germline CDR1 SGDLS, CDR2 YYNGEE. This CDR3 spans 12 amino acids. The germline V and J ends were trimmed by 0 bases and 6 bases, with 5 bases remaining between them. CDR3 sequence: CASSVGGDTQYF. Here the CDR3 DNA reads TGTGCCAGCAGCGTAGGAGGCGATACGCAGTATTTT.

This chain uses TRBV19 with TRBJ1-1; 8 bases agree with TRBD1. CDR3 length: 14 residues. V gave up 6 bases and J gave up 11 bases; unmatched junction bases: 14. Germline assignment: CDR1 LNHDA and CDR2 SQIVND (reference sequence). CDR3 residues: CASRPTGEALSAFF. The CDR3 DNA reads TGTGCCAGTAGGCCGACAGGGGAGGCCTTGAGTGCTTTCTTT.

This chain connects TRBV19 to TRBJ2-5; TRBD2 matches at 13 bases. The germline CDR1 and CDR2 sequences are LNHDA and SQIVND (reference sequence). The CDR3 covers 15 residues. Trimming removed 6 bases from V and 2 bases from J; junction bases left unmatched: 3. CDR3 DNA sequence: TGTGCCAGTAGCCCGACTAGCGGGGGGCAAGAGACCCAGTACTTC. Protein: CASSPTSGGQETQYF.

There are a few counts of this clone. The chain is built from TRBV6-1 and TRBJ2-5; 7 nucleotides align to TRBD1. The germline gives CDR1 MNHNS, CDR2 SASEGT. The J segment lost 3 bases and the V segment lost 8 bases, leaving 3 bases of the junction unmatched. This CDR3 has 12 residues. The CDR3, as DNA: TGTGCCAGCGTGGACAGGAAAGAGACCCAGTACTTC. Amino acid sequence: CASVDRKETQYF.

This clone was seen only a few times. The chain uses TRBV14 and TRBJ1-1; D possibly corresponds to TRBD1 (6 bases). There are 16 residues in the CDR3. V shed 3 bases and J shed 5 bases, with 19 bases lying between them. Per germline, CDR1 SGHDN and CDR2 FVKESK. CDR3 protein: CASSHLGQPGRTEAFF. In DNA, the CDR3 is TGTGCCAGCAGCCACCTAGGACAGCCCGGGAGGACTGAAGCTTTCTTT.

The chain joins TRBV7-6 to TRBJ1-1; no clear D gene. The germline V gene has CDR1 SGHVS and CDR2 FNYEAQ. V was trimmed by 1 base and J by 1 base, leaving 4 bases between them. The CDR3 is 13 amino acids. The CDR3 sequence is CASSLGQNTEAFF. CDR3 DNA sequence: TGTGCCAGCAGCTTAGGGCAGAACACTGAAGCTTTCTTT.

The genes are TRBV6-5 and TRBJ2-1; D unresolved. The CDR3 loop spans 16 amino acids. Between the trimmed V and J ends, which lost 2 bases and 4 bases, there was a span of 15 bases. Germline V gene data show CDR1 as MNHEY and CDR2 as SVGAGI. CDR3 in amino acids: CASSYVRSESYNEQFF. DNA of the CDR3: TGTGCCAGCAGTTACGTACGATCTGAGTCGTACAATGAGCAGTTCTTC.

The chain joins TRBV2 to TRBJ1-5; D is unclear. Germline CDR1 reads SNHLY; CDR2 reads FYNNEI. The CDR3 consists of 17 residues. V was pared by 4 bases and J by 0 bases, with 16 bases between. CDR3 in DNA: TGTGCCAGCAGTGCTAGACCCGACGCCTATAGCAATCAGCCCCAGCATTTT. This gives the protein CASSARPDAYSNQPQHF.

The chain joins TRBV30 to TRBJ1-1, with D maybe TRBD1 (6 bases). The V end lost 0 bases, the J end lost 4 bases, and 15 bases lay between the germline ends. This CDR3 contains 15 residues. The germline gives CDR1 GTSNPN, CDR2 SVGIG (reference sequence). Written as DNA, the CDR3 is TGTGCCTGGAGTGTAGGGGGGGCGCGGGGCACTGAAGCTTTCTTT. As protein: CAWSVGGARGTEAFF.

The chain links TRBV6-1 to TRBJ1-5; a weak D match, TRBD1 (5 bases). The germline CDR1 and CDR2 sequences are MNHNS and SASEGT. This CDR3 spans 13 amino acids. V lost 5 bases to trimming and J lost 5 bases, with 10 bases between them. The CDR3 loop is CASSFTRDQPQHF. For the CDR3, the DNA is TGTGCCAGCAGTTTTACCAGGGATCAGCCCCAGCATTTT.

The rearrangement joins TRBV7-8 to TRBJ2-7; 7 bases map to TRBD1. This CDR3 has 14 residues. Per germline, CDR1 SGHVS and CDR2 FQNEAQ. The ends lost 5 bases at V and 6 bases at J; junction bases unmatched: 10. For the CDR3, the DNA is TGTGCCAGCAGCCTCCGAAGACAGGGCGGCGAGCAGTACTTC. It translates to CASSLRRQGGEQYF. Using reference TRBV7-8 and TRBJ2-7 for the parts outside the CDR3, the full variable domain is GAGVSQSPRYKVAKRGQDVALRCDPISGHVSLFWYQQALGQGPEFLTYFQNEAQLDKSGLPSDRFFAERPEGSVSTLKIQRTQQEDSAVYLCASSLRRQGGEQYFGPGTRLTVT.

CDR3 DNA sequence: TGTGCCAGCAGCGTCTGGCAGGGGACTGAAGCTTTCTTT. Its translation: CASSVWQGTEAFF. This sequence joins TRBV9 and TRBJ1-1, with a possible D match to TRBD1 (6 bases). The germline V gene has CDR1 SGDLS and CDR2 YYNGEE. Trimming removed 2 bases from V and 5 bases from J, with 10 bases in between. The CDR3 totals 13 residues.

The V and J genes are TRBV6-4 and TRBJ2-7, with 14 bases lining up with TRBD2. J lost 3 bases, V lost 6 bases, and 13 bases had no gene match. This CDR3 is built from 18 residues. Germline assignment: CDR1 MRHNA and CDR2 SNTAGT. The CDR3 coding sequence is TGTGCCAGCAGCCTCCTCCGGACTAGCGGGAGGAGGGACTACGAGCAGTACTTC. Residues: CASSLLRTSGRRDYEQYF.

The chain carries TRBV6-6 and TRBJ1-5, with D unresolved. CDR3 size: 14 residues. Germline lookup yields CDR1 MNHNY and CDR2 SVGAGI (reference sequence). Trimming pared 0 bases from V and 8 bases from J, leaving 11 bases between. The CDR3 region is CASSYSGSREPQHF. The CDR3 nucleotides read TGTGCCAGCAGTTACTCGGGCAGTAGAGAGCCCCAGCATTTT.

This clone was picked up one time. The chain has TRBV19 and TRBJ1-2; D unclear. V lost 3 bases, J lost 4 bases, and 6 bases lay in between. The CDR3 extends over 12 amino acids. Germline assignment: CDR1 LNHDA and CDR2 SQIVND (reference sequence). CDR3 bases: TGTGCCAGTAGTATCTCCGTCTATGGCTACACCTTC. Amino acids: CASSISVYGYTF.

V gene TRBV9 combines with J gene TRBJ2-1; 8 positions agree with TRBD2. V trimming: 0 bases; J trimming: 4 bases; junction bases outside the gene matches: 6. Germline assignment: CDR1 SGDLS and CDR2 YYNGEE. This CDR3 has 16 amino acids. The CDR3 sequence: CASSVVASGPYNEQFF. DNA of the CDR3: TGTGCCAGCAGCGTAGTGGCTAGCGGGCCATACAATGAGCAGTTCTTC.

This clone was detected a few times. The genes are TRBV7-9 and TRBJ1-5, with D hard to call. The CDR3 is made up of 12 amino acids. Germline V gene sequence: CDR1 SEHNR, CDR2 FQNEAQ (reference sequence). Trimming cost V 5 bases and J 5 bases, with 7 bases left between them. CDR3 region: CASSLTDQPQHF. The CDR3 bases are TGTGCCAGCAGCCTTACGGATCAGCCCCAGCATTTT.

The chain joins TRBV11-2 to TRBJ2-1; 9 nucleotides align to TRBD1. The V gene's germline CDR1 is SGHAT and CDR2 FQNNGV. There are 15 residues in the CDR3. The V and J ends lost 1 base and 6 bases, in that order; junction bases with no gene match: 4. CDR3 loop: CASSLVGQGFNEQFF. CDR3 bases: TGTGCCAGCAGCTTAGTCGGACAGGGGTTCAATGAGCAGTTCTTC. Complete variable domain (other parts from reference TRBV11-2 and TRBJ2-1): EAGVAQSPRYKIIEKRQSVAFWCNPISGHATLYWYQQILGQGPKLLIQFQNNGVVDDSQLPKDRFSAERLKGVDSTLKIQPAKLEDSAVYLCASSLVGQGFNEQFFGPGTRLTVL.

The chain has TRBV7-9 and TRBJ1-2; TRBD1 is a possible D gene (5 bases). The V end lost 4 bases, the J end lost 2 bases, and 8 bases lay between the germline ends. CDR1 and CDR2 from the germline V gene are SEHNR and FQNEAQ (reference sequence). The CDR3 loop spans 13 amino acids. Here the CDR3 reads CASSSRGNYGYTF. The DNA of the CDR3 is TGTGCCAGCAGCTCCCGGGGGAACTATGGCTACACCTTC.